This T cell receptor (beta chain) was documented in a study of shared clonotypes between healthy human individuals. General observations from the study: Compared with clonotypes that all four donors shared, non-shared clonotypes had lower generation probabilities.

As regards this clone: Its antigen is not identified.

TCRdb's copy holds only in-frame clones and misses some; the assay was immunoSEQ multiplex PCR. The table shows a few million clones, with just over 90% occurring only once. V was trimmed by 7 bases and J by 0 bases, leaving 19 bases between them. The CDR3 extends over 16 amino acids. CDR1 and CDR2 from the germline V gene are SGHTS and YDEGEE. The chain has TRBV5-8 and TRBJ1-1; tentatively, D is TRBD1 (6 bases). The source is a man aged 18 to 35 in good health. Some clones in this sample may be carry-over from other donors' samples. The sequenced sample consisted of naive CD4+ T cells from PBMCs. The sample's subset: CD45RA+ positively selected. The CDR3 spells CASPAPPGHVNTEAFF. The DNA of the CDR3 is TGTGCCAGCCCCGCCCCACCGGGACATGTGAACACTGAAGCTTTCTTT.